There are a few counts of the clone carrying this T cell receptor (beta chain). This specimen belongs to a study of tumour-infiltrating T cells in Burkitt lymphoma. On the study more broadly: Survival, overall and progression-free, tracked with productive clonality.

This CDR3 contains 13 residues. Germline V lookup: CDR1 KGHSH, CDR2 LQKENI. Trimming left V 0 bases short and J 7 bases short, with 9 bases between. Sequencing was performed with immunoSEQ multiplex PCR; in TCRdb, only in-frame clones are kept and a portion is missing. This sample carries some 5,000 clones, about a sixth of them seen once, and the ten largest clones take roughly an eighth. Sequencing was performed on tumor tissue. The TCR sequence derives from a human donor with diffuse large B-cell lymphoma. The J gene is TRBJ1-2, the V gene TRBV18, with D possibly TRBD1 on 5 matching bases. The CDR3 loop reads CASSPPGGTGYTF. The CDR3 DNA sequence: TGTGCCAGCTCACCACCCGGGGGAACTGGCTACACCTTC. The variable domain in full, with the rest retrieved from reference TRBV18 and TRBJ1-2, is NAGVMQNPRHLVRRRGQEARLRCSPMKGHSHVYWYRQLPEEGLKFMVYLQKENIIDESGMPKERFSAEFPKEGPSILRIQQVVRGDSAAYFCASSPPGGTGYTFGSGTRLTVV.